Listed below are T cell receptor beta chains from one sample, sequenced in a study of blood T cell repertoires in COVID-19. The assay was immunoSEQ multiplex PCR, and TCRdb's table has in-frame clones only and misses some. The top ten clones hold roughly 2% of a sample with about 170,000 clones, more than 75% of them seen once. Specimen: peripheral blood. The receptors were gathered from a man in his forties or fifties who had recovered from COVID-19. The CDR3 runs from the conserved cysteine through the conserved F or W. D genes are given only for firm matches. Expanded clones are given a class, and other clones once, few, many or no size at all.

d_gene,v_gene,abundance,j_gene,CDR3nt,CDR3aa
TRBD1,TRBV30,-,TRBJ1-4,TGTGCCTGGAGTTTCGCGGGACAGTCTAATGAAAAACTGTTTTTT,CAWSFAGQSNEKLFF
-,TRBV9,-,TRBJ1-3,TGTGCCAGCAGCGCGACAGACTCTGGAAACACCATATATTTT,CASSATDSGNTIYF
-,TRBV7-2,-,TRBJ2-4,TGTGCCAGCAGCGTGGAGGGACAGCCAAACATTCAGTACTTC,CASSVEGQPNIQYF
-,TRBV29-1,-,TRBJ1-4,TGCAGCGTTGCTGGCGGGGATGAAAAACTGTTTTTT,CSVAGGDEKLFF
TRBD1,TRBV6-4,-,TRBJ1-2,TGTGCCAGCAGTGCCTTGGGGACAGGGGGTGGCTACACCTTC,CASSALGTGGGYTF
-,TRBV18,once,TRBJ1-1,TGTGCCAGCTCTCCAGGGAGCGCGAACACTGAAGCTTTCTTT,CASSPGSANTEAFF
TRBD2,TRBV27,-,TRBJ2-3,TGTGCCAGCAGTCTCGGGACTACAAAAGATACGCAGTATTTT,CASSLGTTKDTQYF
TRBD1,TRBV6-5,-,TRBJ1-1,TGTGCCAGCAACCAAGACAGGGACACTGAAGCTTTCTTT,CASNQDRDTEAFF
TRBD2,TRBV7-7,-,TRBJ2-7,TGTGCCAGCAGCCCCGGCCCCCCTGGACTAGCGGTCTACGAGCAGTACTTC,CASSPGPPGLAVYEQYF
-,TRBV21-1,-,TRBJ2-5,TGTGCCAGCATAGCGGGGGCCGCAGGGACCCAGTACTTC,CASIAGAAGTQYF
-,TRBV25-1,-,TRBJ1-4,TGTGCCAGCATCCCCGGGCAGGGAGGAGAAAAACTGTTTTTT,CASIPGQGGEKLFF
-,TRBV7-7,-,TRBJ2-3,TGTGCCAGCAGCCCACTACCTAGCTCTCGCACAGATACGCAGTATTTT,CASSPLPSSRTDTQYF
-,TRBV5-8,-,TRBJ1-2,TGTGCCAGCAGCTTGGGGGGGGGAACGACGAATCCCTATGGCTACACCTTC,CASSLGGGTTNPYGYTF
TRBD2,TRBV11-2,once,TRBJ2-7,TGTGCCAGCAGCTCTAGAGGTGGACTAGCGGGGTCCTACGAGCAGTACTTC,CASSSRGGLAGSYEQYF
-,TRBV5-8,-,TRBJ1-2,TGTGCCAGCAGGCCCACAGCTTACTATGGCTACACCTTC,CASRPTAYYGYTF
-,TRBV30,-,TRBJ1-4,TGTGCCTGGCGTAGGAGGGCAGAACTGTTTTTT,CAWRRRAELFF
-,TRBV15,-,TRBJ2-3,TGTGCCACCAGCAAGGCTAGGGGCCCCAGGTCCCCGCAGTATTTT,CATSKARGPRSPQYF
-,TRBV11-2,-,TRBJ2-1,TGTGCCAGCAGCTTGGGCAGGGGGGTCGACAATGAGCAGTTCTTC,CASSLGRGVDNEQFF